This TCR beta chain derives from a study of control samples from healthy donors and cancer patients. The method was immunoSEQ multiplex PCR; TCRdb's version includes in-frame clones alone and lacks a portion of them. This repertoire shows 110,000 to 150,000 clones, 88% found once; its top ten account for approximately 9%. The CDR3 totals 16 residues. V lost 6 bases and J lost 4; bases outside the gene matches: 16. Germline lookup yields CDR1 SQVTM and CDR2 ANQGSEA. The V call is TRBV29-1, the J call TRBJ1-1; 8 positions agree with TRBD1. The source of this sequence is a woman aged 25 to 45 in good health. Sequencing was done on a sample of blood. Here the CDR3 reads CSVPYHGDRGGTEAFF. The CDR3, as DNA: TGCAGCGTGCCCTACCACGGTGACAGGGGAGGCACTGAAGCTTTCTTT.